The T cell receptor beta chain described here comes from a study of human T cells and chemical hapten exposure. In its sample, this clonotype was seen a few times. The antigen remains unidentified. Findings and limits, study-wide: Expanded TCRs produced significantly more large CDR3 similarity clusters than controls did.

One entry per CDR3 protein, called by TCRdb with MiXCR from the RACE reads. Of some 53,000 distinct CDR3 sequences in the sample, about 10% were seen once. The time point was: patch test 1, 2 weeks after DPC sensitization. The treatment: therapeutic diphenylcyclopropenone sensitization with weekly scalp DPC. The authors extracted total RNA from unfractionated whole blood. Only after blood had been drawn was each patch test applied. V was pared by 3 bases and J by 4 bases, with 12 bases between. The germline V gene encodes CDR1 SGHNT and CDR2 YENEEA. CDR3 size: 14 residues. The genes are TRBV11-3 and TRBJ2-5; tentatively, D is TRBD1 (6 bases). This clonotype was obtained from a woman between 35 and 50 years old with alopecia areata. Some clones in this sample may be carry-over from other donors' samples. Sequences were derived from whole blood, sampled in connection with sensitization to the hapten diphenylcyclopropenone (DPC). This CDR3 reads CASSFSQGIETQYF. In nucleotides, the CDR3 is TGTGCCAGCAGCTTCTCACAGGGAATAGAGACCCAGTACTTC. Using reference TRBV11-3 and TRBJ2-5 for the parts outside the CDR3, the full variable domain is EAGVVQSPRYKIIEKKQPVAFWCNPISGHNTLYWYLQNLGQGPELLIRYENEEAVDDSQLPKDRFSAERLKGVDSTLKIQPAELGDSAVYLCASSFSQGIETQYFGPGTRLLVL.